These 10 T cell receptor beta chains were all obtained from the same sample, sequenced in a study of early T cells in non-severe SARS-CoV-2 infection. TCRdb redid the calling of the 5' RACE reads with MiXCR, one entry per CDR3 protein. Among roughly 90,000 distinct CDR3 sequences, 14% were seen once, and the ten largest hold roughly 6%. Material: whole blood. The receptor set was obtained from an adult who was a healthcare worker with PCR-confirmed SARS-CoV-2 infection or an uninfected control (not recorded which).

This clonotype was detected a few times. The chain employs TRBV30 and TRBJ1-5; D not resolved. V was pared by 3 bases and J by 3 bases, with 15 bases between. From germline, CDR1 is GTSNPN and CDR2 SVGIG (reference sequence). This CDR3 is built from 15 residues. CDR3 region: CAWSYDGASNQPQHF. As DNA, the CDR3 is TGTGCCTGGAGCTACGACGGTGCCTCCAATCAGCCCCAGCATTTT.

This clonotype came up a few times. The rearrangement uses TRBV12-3 or TRBV12-4 and TRBJ1-1; weak D call: TRBD1 (5 bases). Trimming shortened V by 1 base and J by 1 base, and 19 bases separated the two germline ends. This CDR3 spans 18 amino acids. The CDR3 coding sequence is TGTGCCAGCAGTTTAGGTCAGGGCCCTCTGATTGCGAACACTGAAGCTTTCTTT. This codes for CASSLGQGPLIANTEAFF.

This clonotype was detected many times. This chain links TRBV7-6 with TRBJ1-1, with 7 bases identical to TRBD1. V gave up 4 bases and J gave up 4 bases; unmatched junction bases: 0. Per germline, CDR1 SGHVS and CDR2 FNYEAQ. This CDR3 comprises 12 residues. In DNA, the CDR3 is TGTGCCAGCAGCTCAGGGGGCACTGAAGCTTTCTTT. Protein: CASSSGGTEAFF.

This clonotype occurred a few times. J is TRBJ2-7 and V is TRBV6-2 or TRBV6-3; tentatively, D is TRBD2 (5 bases). Germline CDR1 reads MNHEY; CDR2 reads SVGEGT. This CDR3 contains 14 residues. V lost 4 bases and J 7 bases, leaving 17 bases between the germline ends. CDR3 loop: CASSFTRPPGEQYF. The CDR3 DNA is TGTGCCAGCAGTTTCACTCGACCCCCGGGGGAGCAGTACTTC.

The V call is TRBV10-3, the J call TRBJ1-1; D perhaps matches TRBD1 (5 bases). The CDR3 spans 12 residues. V gave up 10 bases and J gave up 1 base, with 10 bases separating them. Germline V CDR1 and CDR2: ENHRY, SYGVKD. The CDR3 DNA follows: TGTGCCACCAGGGTCGCGAACACTGAAGCTTTCTTT. Encoded protein: CATRVANTEAFF.

In its sample, this clonotype was seen many times. The chain is built from TRBV6-2 or TRBV6-3 and TRBJ1-6, with D possibly TRBD1 on 5 matching bases. V was shortened by 4 bases and J by 9 bases, with 13 bases between the two germline ends. Germline loops: CDR1 MNHEY, CDR2 SVGEGT. CDR3 length: 14 residues. This chain's CDR3 is CASSLGTSTSPLHF. The CDR3 region has the DNA TGTGCCAGCAGTTTGGGGACCTCCACTTCACCCCTCCACTTT.

This sequence joins TRBV18 and TRBJ2-7; perhaps TRBD1 as D (6 bases). Trimming shortened V by 3 bases and J by 1 base, and 13 bases separated the two germline ends. Germline V gives CDR1 KGHSH, CDR2 LQKENI. The CDR3 is 15 residues long. The CDR3 reads CASSPSQGRSYEQYF. CDR3 in DNA: TGTGCCAGCTCACCGTCACAGGGAAGGTCCTACGAGCAGTACTTC.

The rearrangement uses TRBV12-3 or TRBV12-4 and TRBJ1-2; a weak D match, TRBD1 (5 bases). The CDR3 sequence is 13 residues long. V was pared by 5 bases and J by 4 bases, with 11 bases between. The CDR3 protein is CASSIRVLYGYTF. In DNA, the CDR3 is TGTGCCAGCAGTATCAGGGTCCTCTATGGCTACACCTTC.

This clonotype was seen a handful of times. This chain connects TRBV25-1 to TRBJ2-7; the D gene is possibly TRBD2 (6 bases). V was cut by 2 bases and J by 3 bases, with 14 bases left in between. Germline CDR1 and CDR2: MGHDK and SYGVNS. The CDR3 sequence is 15 residues long. The CDR3 region is CASSEGDWGGYEQYF. Written as DNA, the CDR3 is TGTGCCAGCAGTGAAGGGGATTGGGGAGGCTACGAGCAGTACTTC.

The chain links TRBV5-1 to TRBJ1-1; D ambiguous. Trimming took off 0 bases at V and 0 bases at J, with 9 bases between the two ends. The CDR3 sequence is 15 residues long. Germline lookup yields CDR1 SGHRS and CDR2 YFSETQ. Here the CDR3 DNA reads TGCGCCAGCAGCTTGGAGGCAAATCTGAACACTGAAGCTTTCTTT. Its translation is CASSLEANLNTEAFF.